These T cell receptor beta chains were read from a single sample in a study of cytomegalovirus exposure and HLA in healthy donors. Libraries were prepared by immunoSEQ multiplex PCR; TCRdb keeps only in-frame clonotypes and omits some of them. The table lists 150,000 to 200,000 clones, 91% of them singletons. Sequencing was carried out using PBMCs. These TCRs come from a young woman in good health and CMV-seropositive. Both conserved end residues are part of each CDR3. A D gene is named only where the DNA matches it firmly. Clone size is stated in some rows and not others, as once, few, many or a class when expanded.

j_gene: TRBJ2-7
abundance: .
v_gene: TRBV5-3
d_gene: .
CDR3nt: TGTGCCAGAAGCTTCCCTGCTGCCTCTAGCTCCTACGAGCAGTACTTC
CDR3aa: CARSFPAASSSYEQYF

j_gene: TRBJ2-7
abundance: .
v_gene: TRBV5-4
d_gene: .
CDR3nt: TGTGCCAGCCATAACCCCCGGGACTCTTACTACGAGCAGTACTTC
CDR3aa: CASHNPRDSYYEQYF

j_gene: TRBJ1-5
abundance: .
v_gene: TRBV5-6
d_gene: .
CDR3nt: TGTGCCAGCAGCCAACGGTCGAGCAATCAGCCCCAGCATTTT
CDR3aa: CASSQRSSNQPQHF

j_gene: TRBJ2-2
abundance: .
v_gene: TRBV5-1
d_gene: TRBD2
CDR3nt: TGCGCCAGCAGCTTGGTGGTAGCGGGGGCCGCGAACACCGGGGAGCTGTTTTTT
CDR3aa: CASSLVVAGAANTGELFF

j_gene: TRBJ2-5
abundance: .
v_gene: TRBV19
d_gene: TRBD2
CDR3nt: TGTGCCAGTAGTATAGGGGACGGGGGGGCGTCGGAGACCCAGTACTTC
CDR3aa: CASSIGDGGASETQYF

j_gene: TRBJ2-7
abundance: .
v_gene: TRBV11-1
d_gene: .
CDR3nt: TGTGCCAGCAGCCCCACTAGTGTCCGCCTCGAGCAGTACTTC
CDR3aa: CASSPTSVRLEQYF

j_gene: TRBJ2-7
abundance: .
v_gene: TRBV7-9
d_gene: .
CDR3nt: TGTGCCAGCAGCTTAGGGCTACACAGTCGGTACTTC
CDR3aa: CASSLGLHSRYF

j_gene: TRBJ2-1
abundance: .
v_gene: TRBV10-1
d_gene: TRBD2
CDR3nt: TGCGCCAGCAGTGCCAGCGGGGGGTACAATGAGCAGTTCTTC
CDR3aa: CASSASGGYNEQFF

j_gene: TRBJ2-1
abundance: .
v_gene: TRBV7-9
d_gene: .
CDR3nt: TGTGCCAGCAGCAACCCCTCCGGGACAGAGCAGTTCTTC
CDR3aa: CASSNPSGTEQFF

j_gene: TRBJ2-1
abundance: .
v_gene: TRBV6-1
d_gene: TRBD1
CDR3nt: TGTGCCAGCAGTCCCCAGGGACAGGGGAGGGATGAGCAGTTCTTC
CDR3aa: CASSPQGQGRDEQFF

j_gene: TRBJ2-7
abundance: .
v_gene: TRBV18
d_gene: TRBD2
CDR3nt: TGTGCCAGCTCACCCCCGGGACTAGCGGGAGGTGGGTCCTACGAGCAGTACTTC
CDR3aa: CASSPPGLAGGGSYEQYF

j_gene: TRBJ1-2
abundance: .
v_gene: TRBV7-9
d_gene: TRBD1
CDR3nt: TGTGCCAGCAGCTTCCGAGGACAGGGGGATTATGGCTACACCTTC
CDR3aa: CASSFRGQGDYGYTF

j_gene: TRBJ1-2
abundance: .
v_gene: TRBV7-2
d_gene: .
CDR3nt: TGTGCCAGCAGCTTAAGGGGATCCGGCTACACCTTC
CDR3aa: CASSLRGSGYTF

j_gene: TRBJ2-7
abundance: .
v_gene: TRBV10-1
d_gene: TRBD1
CDR3nt: TGCGCCAGCAGAAACAGGGGGGCCGAGCAGTACTTC
CDR3aa: CASRNRGAEQYF

j_gene: TRBJ1-6
abundance: .
v_gene: TRBV5-1
d_gene: TRBD1
CDR3nt: TGCGCCAGCAGCTTGGACGTCAGGGGGCCGCTGAATAATTCACCCCTCCACTTT
CDR3aa: CASSLDVRGPLNNSPLHF

j_gene: TRBJ2-3
abundance: once
v_gene: TRBV9
d_gene: .
CDR3nt: TGTGCCAGCAGCCCCCAAGGTATGAGGGCTGGATCCACAGATACGCAGTATTTT
CDR3aa: CASSPQGMRAGSTDTQYF

j_gene: TRBJ2-3
abundance: .
v_gene: TRBV6-5
d_gene: .
CDR3nt: TGTGCCAGCAGTGAGACAGGTTTTAAAGATACGCAGTATTTT
CDR3aa: CASSETGFKDTQYF

j_gene: TRBJ2-2
abundance: once
v_gene: TRBV2
d_gene: TRBD2
CDR3nt: TGTGCCAGCAGTGAATTCCCTAGCGGGGGGCCAGAGGGATCCGGGGAGCTGTTTTTT
CDR3aa: CASSEFPSGGPEGSGELFF

j_gene: TRBJ2-7
abundance: once
v_gene: TRBV28
d_gene: .
CDR3nt: TGTGCCAGCAGTTTATCGGGGACACCTTCCTACGAGCAGTACTTC
CDR3aa: CASSLSGTPSYEQYF

j_gene: TRBJ2-7
abundance: .
v_gene: TRBV29-1
d_gene: TRBD1
CDR3nt: TGCAGCGTTCGGTCAGGGGGCTCCTACGAGCAGTACTTC
CDR3aa: CSVRSGGSYEQYF

j_gene: TRBJ2-5
abundance: once
v_gene: TRBV5-4
d_gene: TRBD1
CDR3nt: TGTGCCAGCAGCCGGGGAGGGGGGACAGGGGATGCGGAGACCCAGTACTTC
CDR3aa: CASSRGGGTGDAETQYF

j_gene: TRBJ1-3
abundance: .
v_gene: TRBV28
d_gene: .
CDR3nt: TGTGCCACCTCGTTGACTGACACCATATATTTT
CDR3aa: CATSLTDTIYF

j_gene: TRBJ1-2
abundance: .
v_gene: TRBV5-4
d_gene: TRBD1
CDR3nt: TGTGCCAGCAGCAGATTCCCGGGACAGCAGCCTCCTAACTATGGCTACACCTTC
CDR3aa: CASSRFPGQQPPNYGYTF

j_gene: TRBJ2-7
abundance: .
v_gene: TRBV11-2
d_gene: .
CDR3nt: TGTGCCAGCAGCTTGAGGTGGGACTTCCCCTACGAGCAGTACTTC
CDR3aa: CASSLRWDFPYEQYF

j_gene: TRBJ2-3
abundance: few
v_gene: TRBV29-1
d_gene: .
CDR3nt: TGCGCCCACGGGATGAGCACAGATACGCAGTATTTT
CDR3aa: CAHGMSTDTQYF

j_gene: TRBJ1-2
abundance: few
v_gene: TRBV11-2
d_gene: .
CDR3nt: TGTGCCAGCAGCGCCATGACAGTGGGGTATGGCTACACCTTC
CDR3aa: CASSAMTVGYGYTF

j_gene: TRBJ1-4
abundance: .
v_gene: TRBV19
d_gene: .
CDR3nt: TGTGCCAGTACCGGGATCACTAATGAAAAACTGTTTTTT
CDR3aa: CASTGITNEKLFF

j_gene: TRBJ2-7
abundance: .
v_gene: TRBV13
d_gene: TRBD2
CDR3nt: TGTGCCAGCAGCCCCCAGGAGCGGGGACCCTCCTACGAGCAGTACTTC
CDR3aa: CASSPQERGPSYEQYF